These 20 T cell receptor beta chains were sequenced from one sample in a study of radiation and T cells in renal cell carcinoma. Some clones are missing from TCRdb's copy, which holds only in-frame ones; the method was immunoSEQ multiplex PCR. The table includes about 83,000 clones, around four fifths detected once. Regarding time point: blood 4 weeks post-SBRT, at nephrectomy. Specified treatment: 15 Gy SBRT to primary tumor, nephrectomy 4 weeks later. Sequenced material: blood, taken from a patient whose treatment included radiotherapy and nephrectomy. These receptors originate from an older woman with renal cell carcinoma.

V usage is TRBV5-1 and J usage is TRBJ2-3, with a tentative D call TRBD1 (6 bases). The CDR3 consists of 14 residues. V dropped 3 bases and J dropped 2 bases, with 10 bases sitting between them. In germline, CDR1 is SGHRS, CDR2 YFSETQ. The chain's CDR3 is CASSWGQNTDTQYF. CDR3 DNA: TGCGCCAGCAGCTGGGGACAAAACACAGATACGCAGTATTTT.

CDR3 DNA sequence: TGTGCCAGTAGTATTCCGTCTGGGGCCAACGTCCTGACTTTC. The encoded protein is CASSIPSGANVLTF. The rearrangement links TRBV19 to TRBJ2-6; D not resolved. With 3 bases removed from V and 1 base from J, the gap between germline ends came to 4 bases. Germline CDR1 LNHDA, CDR2 SQIVND (reference sequence). The CDR3 sequence is 14 residues long.

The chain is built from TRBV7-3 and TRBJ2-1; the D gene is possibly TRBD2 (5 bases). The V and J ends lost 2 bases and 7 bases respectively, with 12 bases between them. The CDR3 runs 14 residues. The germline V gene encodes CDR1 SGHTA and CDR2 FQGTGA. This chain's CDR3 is CASSLGAPGNEQFF. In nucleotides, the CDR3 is TGTGCCAGCAGCTTAGGAGCGCCGGGGAATGAGCAGTTCTTC.

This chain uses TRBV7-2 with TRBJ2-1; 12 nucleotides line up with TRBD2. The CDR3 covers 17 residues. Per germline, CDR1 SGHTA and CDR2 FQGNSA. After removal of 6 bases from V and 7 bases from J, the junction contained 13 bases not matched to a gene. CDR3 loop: CASSFLWTSGVRNEQFF. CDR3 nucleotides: TGTGCCAGCAGTTTCCTCTGGACTAGCGGGGTGAGGAATGAGCAGTTCTTC.

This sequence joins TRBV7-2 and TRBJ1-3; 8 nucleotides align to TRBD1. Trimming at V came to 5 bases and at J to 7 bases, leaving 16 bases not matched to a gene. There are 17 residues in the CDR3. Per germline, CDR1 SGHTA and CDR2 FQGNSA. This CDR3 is CASSLGPQGAGMNTIYF. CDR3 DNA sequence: TGTGCCAGCAGCCTAGGTCCCCAGGGGGCGGGCATGAACACCATATATTTT.

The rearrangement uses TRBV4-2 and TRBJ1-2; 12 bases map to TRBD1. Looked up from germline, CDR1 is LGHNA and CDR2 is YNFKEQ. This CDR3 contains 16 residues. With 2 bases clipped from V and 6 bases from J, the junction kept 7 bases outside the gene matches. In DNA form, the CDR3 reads TGTGCCAGCAGCCAACAAGGGGACAGGGGGCAGAATGGCTACACCTTC. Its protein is CASSQQGDRGQNGYTF.

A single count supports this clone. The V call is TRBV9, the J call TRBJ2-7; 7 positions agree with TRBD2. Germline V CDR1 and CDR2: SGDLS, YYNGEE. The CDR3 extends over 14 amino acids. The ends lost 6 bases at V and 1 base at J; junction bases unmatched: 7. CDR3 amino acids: CASTREAGSYEQYF. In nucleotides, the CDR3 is TGTGCCAGCACTCGGGAGGCGGGGTCCTACGAGCAGTACTTC.

CDR3 DNA sequence: TGTGCCAGCAGCGGACAGGGTCGGATTGAAGCTTTCTTT. Residues: CASSGQGRIEAFF. The chain combines TRBV6-5 with TRBJ1-1; 8 bases are a match to TRBD1. With V trimmed by 6 bases and J by 7 bases, 7 bases remained unmatched. CDR3 length: 13 residues. Per germline, CDR1 MNHEY and CDR2 SVGAGI.

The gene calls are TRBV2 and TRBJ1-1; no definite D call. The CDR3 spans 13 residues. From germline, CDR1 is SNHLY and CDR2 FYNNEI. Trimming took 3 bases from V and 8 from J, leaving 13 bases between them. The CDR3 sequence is CASSDNVGLEAFF. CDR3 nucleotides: TGTGCCAGCAGTGATAACGTAGGACTGGAAGCTTTCTTT.

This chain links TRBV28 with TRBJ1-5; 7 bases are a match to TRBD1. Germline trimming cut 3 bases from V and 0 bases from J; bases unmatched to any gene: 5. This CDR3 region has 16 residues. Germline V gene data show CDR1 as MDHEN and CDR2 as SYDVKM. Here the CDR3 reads CASSFDRVDSNQPQHF. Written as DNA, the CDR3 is TGTGCCAGCAGTTTCGACAGGGTCGATAGCAATCAGCCCCAGCATTTT.

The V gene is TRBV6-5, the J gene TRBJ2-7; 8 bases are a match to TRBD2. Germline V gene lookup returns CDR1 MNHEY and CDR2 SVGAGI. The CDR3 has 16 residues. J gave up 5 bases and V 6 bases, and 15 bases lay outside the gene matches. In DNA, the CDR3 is TGTGCCAGCAGGTACAAACTAGCGGACCTCCTTGACGAGCAGTACTTC. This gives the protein CASRYKLADLLDEQYF.

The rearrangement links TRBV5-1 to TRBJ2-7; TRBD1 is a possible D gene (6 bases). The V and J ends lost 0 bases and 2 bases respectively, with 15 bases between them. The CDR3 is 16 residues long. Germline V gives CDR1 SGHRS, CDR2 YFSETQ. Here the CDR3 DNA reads TGCGCCAGCAGCTTGGGCCGCCGGACAGCCACCTACGAGCAGTACTTC. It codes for CASSLGRRTATYEQYF.

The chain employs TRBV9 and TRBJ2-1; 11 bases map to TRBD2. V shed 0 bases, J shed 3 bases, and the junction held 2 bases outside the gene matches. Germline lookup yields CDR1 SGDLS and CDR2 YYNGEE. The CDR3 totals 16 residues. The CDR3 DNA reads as TGTGCCAGCAGCGTAGTTACTAGCGGGAGCTACAATGAGCAGTTCTTC. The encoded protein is CASSVVTSGSYNEQFF.

DNA of the CDR3: TGTGCCACCAGCAGAGAGCCGTTCGGGGGCAATGAGCAGTTCTTC. It codes for CATSREPFGGNEQFF. This chain joins TRBV15 and TRBJ2-1; D might be TRBD2 (6 bases). Germline assignment: CDR1 LNHNV and CDR2 YYDKDF (reference sequence). Trimming took 0 bases from V and 6 from J, leaving 12 bases between them. This CDR3 contains 15 residues.

The CDR3 nucleotides read TGCGCCAGCAGCCAACGACACAGGGGCGGAAACATTCAGTACTTC. Its protein is CASSQRHRGGNIQYF. This rearrangement joins TRBV4-3 to TRBJ2-4; 7 bases align to TRBD1. From germline, CDR1 is LGHNA and CDR2 YSLEER. V dropped 2 bases and J dropped 6; count of bases not matched to a gene: 7. The CDR3 loop spans 15 amino acids.

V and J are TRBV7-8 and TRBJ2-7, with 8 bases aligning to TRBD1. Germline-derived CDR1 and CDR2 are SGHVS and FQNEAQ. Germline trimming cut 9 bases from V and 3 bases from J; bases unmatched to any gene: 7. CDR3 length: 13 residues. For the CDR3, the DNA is TGTGCCAGTAGGACAGGGAGTAACTACGAGCAGTACTTC. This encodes CASRTGSNYEQYF.

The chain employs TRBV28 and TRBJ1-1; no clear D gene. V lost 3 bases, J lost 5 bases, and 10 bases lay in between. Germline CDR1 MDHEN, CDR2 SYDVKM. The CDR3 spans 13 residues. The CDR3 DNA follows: TGTGCCAGCAGTTTTAGGGCTGGAACTGAAGCTTTCTTT. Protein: CASSFRAGTEAFF.

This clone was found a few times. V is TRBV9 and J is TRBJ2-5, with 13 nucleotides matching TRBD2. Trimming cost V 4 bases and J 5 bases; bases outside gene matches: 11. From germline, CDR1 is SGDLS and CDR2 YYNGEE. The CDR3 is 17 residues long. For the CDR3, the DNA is TGTGCCAGCAGCTCAGGGACTAGCGGGAATTGGGTTGAGACCCAGTACTTC. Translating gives CASSSGTSGNWVETQYF.

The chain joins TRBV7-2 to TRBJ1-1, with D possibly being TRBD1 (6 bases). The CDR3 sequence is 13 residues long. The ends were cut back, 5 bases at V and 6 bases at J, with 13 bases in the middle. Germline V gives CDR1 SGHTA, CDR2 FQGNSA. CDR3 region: CASSQGPDSEAFF. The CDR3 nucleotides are TGTGCCAGCAGCCAGGGGCCCGATTCTGAAGCTTTCTTT.

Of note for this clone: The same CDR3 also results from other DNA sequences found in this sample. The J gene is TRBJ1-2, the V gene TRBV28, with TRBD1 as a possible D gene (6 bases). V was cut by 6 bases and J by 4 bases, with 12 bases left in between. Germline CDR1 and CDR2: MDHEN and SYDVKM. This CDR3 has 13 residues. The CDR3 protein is CASSLGQSYGYTF. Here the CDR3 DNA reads TGTGCCAGCAGCCTAGGACAGTCCTATGGCTACACCTTC.